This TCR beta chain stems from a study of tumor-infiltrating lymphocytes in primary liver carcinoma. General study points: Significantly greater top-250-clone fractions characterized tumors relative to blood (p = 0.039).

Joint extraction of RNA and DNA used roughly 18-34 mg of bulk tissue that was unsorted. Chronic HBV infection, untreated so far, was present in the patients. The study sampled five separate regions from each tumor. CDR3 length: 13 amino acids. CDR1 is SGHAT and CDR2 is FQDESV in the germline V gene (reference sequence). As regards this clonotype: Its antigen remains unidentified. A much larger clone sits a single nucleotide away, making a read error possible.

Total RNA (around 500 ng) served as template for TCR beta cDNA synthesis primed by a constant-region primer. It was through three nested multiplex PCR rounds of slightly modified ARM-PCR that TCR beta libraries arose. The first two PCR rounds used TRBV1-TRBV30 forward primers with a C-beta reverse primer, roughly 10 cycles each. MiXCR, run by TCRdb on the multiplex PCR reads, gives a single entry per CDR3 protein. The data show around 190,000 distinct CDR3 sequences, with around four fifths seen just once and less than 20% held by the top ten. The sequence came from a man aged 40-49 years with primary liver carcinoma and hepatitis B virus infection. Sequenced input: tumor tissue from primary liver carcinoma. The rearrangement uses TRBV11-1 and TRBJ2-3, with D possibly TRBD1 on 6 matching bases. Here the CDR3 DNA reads TGTGCCAGCAGCTTAATCAGGACAGATACGCAGTGTTTT. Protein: CASSLIRTDTQCF.